The clone carrying this TCR beta chain was found many times. Its antigen remains unknown. There are 14 residues in the CDR3. Germline values: CDR1 MNHNS, CDR2 SASEGT. V dropped 6 bases and J dropped 0 bases, with 10 bases sitting between them. This sample is part of a study of identical twins. Study-wide findings and caveats: Compared with models, monozygotic twins showed more out-of-frame TCR alpha sharing.

A single record per CDR3 protein comes from TCRdb applying MiXCR to the 5' RACE reads. The sample records fewer than 900,000 distinct CDR3 sequences, 18% being singletons. The same sample was also studied in work on T cells expressing NK-cell markers. That report notes: Where several donors were concerned, these clonotypes also led the CD3+CD56-NKG2C+ fraction.

The sequenced sample was PBMCs. The TCR comes from a woman aged 18-29 years in good health. The chain employs TRBV6-1 and TRBJ2-3, with a tentative D call TRBD2 (5 bases). The CDR3 loop reads CASRTGWSTDTQYF. CDR3 in DNA: TGTGCCAGCAGGACGGGGTGGAGCACAGATACGCAGTATTTT.